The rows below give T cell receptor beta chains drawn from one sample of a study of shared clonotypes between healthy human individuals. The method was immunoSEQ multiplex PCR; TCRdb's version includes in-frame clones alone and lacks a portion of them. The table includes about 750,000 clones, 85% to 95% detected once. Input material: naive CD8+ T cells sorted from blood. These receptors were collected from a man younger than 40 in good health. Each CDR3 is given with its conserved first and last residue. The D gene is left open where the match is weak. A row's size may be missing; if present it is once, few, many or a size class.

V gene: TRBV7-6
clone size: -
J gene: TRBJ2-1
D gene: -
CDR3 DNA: TGTGCCAGCAGTCTTTCCGGGTCTTCCTACAATGAGCAGTTCTTC
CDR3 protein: CASSLSGSSYNEQFF

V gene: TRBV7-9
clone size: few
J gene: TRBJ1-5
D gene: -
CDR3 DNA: TGTGCCAGCAGCTTAGCTGGGTTTGGTAAGCCCCAGCATTTT
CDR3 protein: CASSLAGFGKPQHF

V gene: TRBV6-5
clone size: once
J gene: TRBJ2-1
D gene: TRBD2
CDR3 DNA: TGTGCCAGCAGTTTATCTAGCGGGAAACACAATGAGCAGTTCTTC
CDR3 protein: CASSLSSGKHNEQFF

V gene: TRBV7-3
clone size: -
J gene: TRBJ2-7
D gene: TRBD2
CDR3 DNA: TGTGCCAGCAGCCTCGACCTAGCGGGCCCCTACGAGCAGTACTTC
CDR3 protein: CASSLDLAGPYEQYF

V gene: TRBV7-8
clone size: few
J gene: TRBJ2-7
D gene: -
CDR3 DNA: TGTGCCAGCAGCCCGTTGGGCCCCTACGAGCAGTACTTC
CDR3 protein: CASSPLGPYEQYF

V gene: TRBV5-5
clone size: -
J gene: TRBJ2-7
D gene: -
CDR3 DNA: TGTGCCAGCAGCTTGTTTGGCAGCGTTTTAAACGAGCAGTACTTC
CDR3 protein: CASSLFGSVLNEQYF

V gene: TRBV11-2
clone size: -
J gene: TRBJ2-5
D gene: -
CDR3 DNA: TGTGCCAGCAATCCGGGGGGCCGGGAGACCCAGTACTTC
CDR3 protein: CASNPGGRETQYF

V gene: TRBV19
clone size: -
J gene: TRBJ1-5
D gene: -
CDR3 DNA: TGTGCCAGTAGTATAACCACAGGGACTCAGCCCCAGCATTTT
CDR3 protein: CASSITTGTQPQHF

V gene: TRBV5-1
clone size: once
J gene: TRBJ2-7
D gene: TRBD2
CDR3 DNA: TGCGCCAGCAGCTTGGACTCCGCGGGAGGCCCCATCTACGAGCAGTACTTC
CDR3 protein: CASSLDSAGGPIYEQYF

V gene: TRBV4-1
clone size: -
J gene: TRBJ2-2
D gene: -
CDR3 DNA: TGCGCCAGCAGCCAAGCAGTCCCGGGCTCCGGGGAGCTGTTTTTT
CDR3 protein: CASSQAVPGSGELFF

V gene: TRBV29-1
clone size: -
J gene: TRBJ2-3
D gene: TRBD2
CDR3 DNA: TGCAGCGTTGAATCTAGCGGGAGCTCAGATACGCAGTATTTT
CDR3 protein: CSVESSGSSDTQYF

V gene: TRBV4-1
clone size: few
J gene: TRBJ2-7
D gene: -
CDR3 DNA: TGCGCCAGCAGCCAAGATAGGAGGGTCGGGGCCGAGCAGTACTTC
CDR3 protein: CASSQDRRVGAEQYF

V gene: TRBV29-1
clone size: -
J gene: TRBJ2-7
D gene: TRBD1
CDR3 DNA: TGCAGCGTATTAGGGGCCGTTTTTGGACAGGGCCTCTACGAGCAGTACTTC
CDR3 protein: CSVLGAVFGQGLYEQYF

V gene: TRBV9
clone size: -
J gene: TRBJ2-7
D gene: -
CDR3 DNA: TGTGCCAGCAGCCCTGAGGGGGGACCCCCCTACGAGCAGTACTTC
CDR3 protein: CASSPEGGPPYEQYF

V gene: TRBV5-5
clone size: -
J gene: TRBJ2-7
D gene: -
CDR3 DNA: TGTGCCAGCAGCTTGGGCAGTGGTAACTACGAGCAGTACTTC
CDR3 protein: CASSLGSGNYEQYF

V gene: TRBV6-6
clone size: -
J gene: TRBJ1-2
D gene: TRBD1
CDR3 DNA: TGTGCCAGCCGAGGGACAGACTATGGCTACACCTTC
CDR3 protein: CASRGTDYGYTF

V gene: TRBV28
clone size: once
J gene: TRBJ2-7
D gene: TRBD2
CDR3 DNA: TGTGCCAGCAGGAAGGACGTGGGACTATTCTACGAGCAGTACTTC
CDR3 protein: CASRKDVGLFYEQYF

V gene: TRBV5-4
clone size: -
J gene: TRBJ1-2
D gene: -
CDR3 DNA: TGTGCCAGCAGCTGGCGGGGAGGGGACTATGGCTACACCTTC
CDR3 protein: CASSWRGGDYGYTF

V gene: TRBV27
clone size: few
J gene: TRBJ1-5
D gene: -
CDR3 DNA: TGTGCCAGCGGTTTACATAGCCAGCATTTT
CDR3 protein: CASGLHSQHF

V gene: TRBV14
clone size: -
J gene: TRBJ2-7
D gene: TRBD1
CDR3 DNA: TGTGCCAGCAGCCAAGATCGACAGGGTCTCCAGTCGTACGAGCAGTACTTC
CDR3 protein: CASSQDRQGLQSYEQYF

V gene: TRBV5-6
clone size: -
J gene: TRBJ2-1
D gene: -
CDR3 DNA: TGTGCCAGCAGCTTGGTGCCGGGGGCGACGGGCAATGAGCAGTTCTTC
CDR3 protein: CASSLVPGATGNEQFF

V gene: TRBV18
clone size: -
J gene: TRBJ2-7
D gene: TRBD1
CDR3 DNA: TGTGCCAGCTCACTTCATCCGCAGGACAGGGCCTACGAGCAGTACTTC
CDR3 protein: CASSLHPQDRAYEQYF

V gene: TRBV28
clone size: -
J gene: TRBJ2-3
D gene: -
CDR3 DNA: TGTGCCAGCAGTTTTTTTGTCCGTCGTGAGGCGACAGATCGCACAGATACGCAGTATTTT
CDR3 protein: CASSFFVRREATDRTDTQYF

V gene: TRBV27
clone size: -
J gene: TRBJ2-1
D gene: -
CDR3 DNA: TGTGCCAGCAGTTTCGGGGACGGCGTTGAGCAGTTCTTC
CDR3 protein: CASSFGDGVEQFF

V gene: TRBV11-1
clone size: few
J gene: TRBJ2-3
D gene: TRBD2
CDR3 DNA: TGTGCCAGCAGCGGGGGACTAGACCAGGGAGATACGCAGTATTTT
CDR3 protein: CASSGGLDQGDTQYF

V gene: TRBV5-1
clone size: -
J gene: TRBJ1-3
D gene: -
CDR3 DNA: TGCGCCAGCAGCCCCCGGTACTCTGGAAACACCATATATTTT
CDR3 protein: CASSPRYSGNTIYF

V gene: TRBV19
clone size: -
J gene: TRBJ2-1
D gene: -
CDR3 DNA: TGTGCCAGTAGTGGGGTTGTCGGACCGGGAGTAGGGGAGCAGTTCTTC
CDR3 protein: CASSGVVGPGVGEQFF